This is a list of T cell receptor beta chains from one sample in a study of radiation and T cells in renal cell carcinoma. Clones were sequenced by immunoSEQ multiplex PCR, and TCRdb holds only the in-frame ones, with some missing. The sample yields some 25,000 clones, nearly 60% seen once. Sequences were derived from tumor tissue, sampled from a patient whose treatment was nephrectomy without radiotherapy. These receptors were obtained from a man aged 35 to 55 with renal cell carcinoma. Each CDR3 is given with its conserved first and last residue.

cdr3_aa: CASSGNYNEQFF
v_call: TRBV7-9

cdr3_aa: CASSVEITDTQYF
v_call: TRBV19

cdr3_aa: CASSFQQGLYEQYF
v_call: TRBV5-1

cdr3_aa: CASSQLWASGSYRAGTGELFF
v_call: TRBV10-2

cdr3_aa: CACIAGGGAFF
v_call: TRBV30

cdr3_aa: CASTHGGGDGYTF
v_call: TRBV6-6

cdr3_aa: CASSLGGNSPLHF
v_call: TRBV7-2

cdr3_aa: CASTSGGGETQYF
v_call: TRBV19

cdr3_aa: CASSYPSSKTYEQYF
v_call: TRBV6-6

cdr3_aa: CAWSPRGATNEKLFF
v_call: TRBV30

cdr3_aa: CASSLDGDYNEQFF
v_call: TRBV13

cdr3_aa: CASSQPGQGGITDTQYF
v_call: TRBV28

cdr3_aa: CASRDRGMNTEAFF
v_call: TRBV6-1

cdr3_aa: CASSLGRGLGTEAFF
v_call: TRBV7-2

cdr3_aa: CASSRGTESREQPQHF
v_call: TRBV2

cdr3_aa: CASSRRQGSSYTF
v_call: TRBV27

cdr3_aa: CASSELAGLDEQFF
v_call: TRBV4-1

cdr3_aa: CATTPYNEQFF
v_call: TRBV2

cdr3_aa: CASRVDSGSGELFF
v_call: TRBV2

cdr3_aa: CSFANTGELFF
v_call: TRBV20-1

cdr3_aa: CASSLAGGYTEAFF
v_call: TRBV5-1

cdr3_aa: CASSWRGQGPTEAFF
v_call: TRBV28

cdr3_aa: CASSARQGRGRHEQFF
v_call: TRBV13

cdr3_aa: CASSETLPRQSLYGYTF
v_call: TRBV2

cdr3_aa: CASSQGNTIYF
v_call: TRBV6-6

cdr3_aa: CASSLGGRGSDTQYF
v_call: TRBV5-1

cdr3_aa: CASSLVLQQTQYF
v_call: TRBV28

cdr3_aa: CASSPDRGAKNTEAFF
v_call: TRBV18

cdr3_aa: CASSYRAYQETQYF
v_call: TRBV27

cdr3_aa: CAISVEPRREQYF
v_call: TRBV10-3

cdr3_aa: CASSPGTEWRETQYF
v_call: TRBV2

cdr3_aa: CASSKFGTGAYNEQFF
v_call: TRBV19

cdr3_aa: CASSRTTFLSNTEAFF
v_call: TRBV19

cdr3_aa: CASRGRVPYEQYF
v_call: TRBV28

cdr3_aa: CASSQDWGWELFF
v_call: TRBV4-1

cdr3_aa: CSGSRDRVTEAFF
v_call: TRBV29-1